This T cell receptor beta chain originates from a study of T cell responses to AZD1222 COVID-19 vaccine. Across the study: Second-dose recipients at about 4 or about 12 weeks were treated as one pooled group. Study conclusions and caveats: Donors skewed white British and female; clonal diversity was possibly underestimated. The study sampled repertoires only after the peak T cell response. Among spike-specific TCRs, nearly half reportedly target unmutated variant regions.

Profiled with immunoSEQ multiplex PCR; TCRdb holds only in-frame clones, not every one. The data hold around 130,000 clones, with around 94% observed a single time. V gave up 2 bases and J gave up 6 bases, with 9 bases separating them. The germline V gene has CDR1 MNHEY and CDR2 SMNVEV (reference sequence). CDR3 length equals 13 residues. Details on this clone: The target antigen is unknown.

The V gene is TRBV27, the J gene TRBJ2-3; D remains unclear. Source: peripheral blood, taken on day 0 of AZD1222 vaccination. The TCR was taken from an adult in good health. CDR3 DNA sequence: TGTGCCAGCAGTTTAGGCGTGGGGGATACGCAGTATTTT. Its protein product is CASSLGVGDTQYF.